The 2 T cell receptor beta chains given below trace back to one sample, sequenced in a study of blood T cell repertoires in COVID-19. Clones were read by immunoSEQ multiplex PCR, and TCRdb kept only the in-frame ones, dropping some. The sample has about 62,000 clones; under 85% are singletons. Material for sequencing was peripheral blood. All receptors come from a woman aged 45 to 65 with active or convalescent COVID-19.

This clone appeared a few times. V usage is TRBV30 and J usage is TRBJ1-5; D remains unclear. V was shortened by 2 bases and J by 2 bases, with 7 bases between the two germline ends. CDR1 and CDR2 (germline): GTSNPN, SVGIG (reference sequence). This CDR3 comprises 13 residues. In nucleotides, the CDR3 is TGTGCCTGGAGTACCGGGGGCAATCAGCCCCAGCATTTT. It is translated as CAWSTGGNQPQHF.

This chain links TRBV14 with TRBJ1-1, with D perhaps TRBD1 (5 bases). The length of the CDR3 is 15 residues. CDR1 SGHDN and CDR2 FVKESK come from the germline V gene. V lost 7 bases to trimming and J lost 1 base, with 16 bases between them. CDR3 nucleotides: TGTGCCAGCACCCGGGAGGTCGGGGGGAACACTGAAGCTTTCTTT. It specifies CASTREVGGNTEAFF.